The T cell receptor beta chain described here comes from a study of blood T cells in healthy people across ages. The CDR3 runs to 13 residues. V was trimmed by 3 bases and J by 2 bases, leaving 10 bases between them. The germline gives CDR1 DFQATT, CDR2 SNEGSKA (reference sequence). Combining a sample-barcoded 5' primer with a J-beta primer mix, a second PCR ran for about 7 to 12 cycles. TCRdb redid the calling of the 5' RACE reads with MiXCR, one entry per CDR3 protein. The repertoire holds about 900,000 distinct CDR3 sequences, around 62% seen once, with around a quarter in the top ten. The origin of this receptor is a man aged 25-40 years in good health. The genes are TRBV20-1 and TRBJ1-2; D remains ambiguous. The sequenced sample was blood. The CDR3 loop reads CSASPNGNYGYTF. The CDR3 DNA is TGCAGTGCTAGTCCCAACGGAAACTATGGCTACACCTTC.